This T cell receptor beta chain was retrieved from a study of control samples from healthy donors and cancer patients. Measured with immunoSEQ multiplex PCR; TCRdb has only the in-frame clones, and not every one. In the table there are tens of thousands of clones, 91% of which are singletons. Trimming removed 4 bases at V and 1 base at J, with 17 bases between. This CDR3 is 17 amino acids long. CDR1 LGHDT and CDR2 YNNKEL come from the germline V gene (reference sequence). This TCR was sampled from a man aged 25 to 40 in good health. The chain recombines TRBV3-1 (or the pseudogene TRBV3-2) with TRBJ2-4; D might be TRBD2 (6 bases). Sequencing was carried out using blood. CDR3 nucleotides: TGTGCCAGCAGCCCCGTGCATAACGGGAGCGCCAAAAACATTCAGTACTTC. Protein product: CASSPVHNGSAKNIQYF.